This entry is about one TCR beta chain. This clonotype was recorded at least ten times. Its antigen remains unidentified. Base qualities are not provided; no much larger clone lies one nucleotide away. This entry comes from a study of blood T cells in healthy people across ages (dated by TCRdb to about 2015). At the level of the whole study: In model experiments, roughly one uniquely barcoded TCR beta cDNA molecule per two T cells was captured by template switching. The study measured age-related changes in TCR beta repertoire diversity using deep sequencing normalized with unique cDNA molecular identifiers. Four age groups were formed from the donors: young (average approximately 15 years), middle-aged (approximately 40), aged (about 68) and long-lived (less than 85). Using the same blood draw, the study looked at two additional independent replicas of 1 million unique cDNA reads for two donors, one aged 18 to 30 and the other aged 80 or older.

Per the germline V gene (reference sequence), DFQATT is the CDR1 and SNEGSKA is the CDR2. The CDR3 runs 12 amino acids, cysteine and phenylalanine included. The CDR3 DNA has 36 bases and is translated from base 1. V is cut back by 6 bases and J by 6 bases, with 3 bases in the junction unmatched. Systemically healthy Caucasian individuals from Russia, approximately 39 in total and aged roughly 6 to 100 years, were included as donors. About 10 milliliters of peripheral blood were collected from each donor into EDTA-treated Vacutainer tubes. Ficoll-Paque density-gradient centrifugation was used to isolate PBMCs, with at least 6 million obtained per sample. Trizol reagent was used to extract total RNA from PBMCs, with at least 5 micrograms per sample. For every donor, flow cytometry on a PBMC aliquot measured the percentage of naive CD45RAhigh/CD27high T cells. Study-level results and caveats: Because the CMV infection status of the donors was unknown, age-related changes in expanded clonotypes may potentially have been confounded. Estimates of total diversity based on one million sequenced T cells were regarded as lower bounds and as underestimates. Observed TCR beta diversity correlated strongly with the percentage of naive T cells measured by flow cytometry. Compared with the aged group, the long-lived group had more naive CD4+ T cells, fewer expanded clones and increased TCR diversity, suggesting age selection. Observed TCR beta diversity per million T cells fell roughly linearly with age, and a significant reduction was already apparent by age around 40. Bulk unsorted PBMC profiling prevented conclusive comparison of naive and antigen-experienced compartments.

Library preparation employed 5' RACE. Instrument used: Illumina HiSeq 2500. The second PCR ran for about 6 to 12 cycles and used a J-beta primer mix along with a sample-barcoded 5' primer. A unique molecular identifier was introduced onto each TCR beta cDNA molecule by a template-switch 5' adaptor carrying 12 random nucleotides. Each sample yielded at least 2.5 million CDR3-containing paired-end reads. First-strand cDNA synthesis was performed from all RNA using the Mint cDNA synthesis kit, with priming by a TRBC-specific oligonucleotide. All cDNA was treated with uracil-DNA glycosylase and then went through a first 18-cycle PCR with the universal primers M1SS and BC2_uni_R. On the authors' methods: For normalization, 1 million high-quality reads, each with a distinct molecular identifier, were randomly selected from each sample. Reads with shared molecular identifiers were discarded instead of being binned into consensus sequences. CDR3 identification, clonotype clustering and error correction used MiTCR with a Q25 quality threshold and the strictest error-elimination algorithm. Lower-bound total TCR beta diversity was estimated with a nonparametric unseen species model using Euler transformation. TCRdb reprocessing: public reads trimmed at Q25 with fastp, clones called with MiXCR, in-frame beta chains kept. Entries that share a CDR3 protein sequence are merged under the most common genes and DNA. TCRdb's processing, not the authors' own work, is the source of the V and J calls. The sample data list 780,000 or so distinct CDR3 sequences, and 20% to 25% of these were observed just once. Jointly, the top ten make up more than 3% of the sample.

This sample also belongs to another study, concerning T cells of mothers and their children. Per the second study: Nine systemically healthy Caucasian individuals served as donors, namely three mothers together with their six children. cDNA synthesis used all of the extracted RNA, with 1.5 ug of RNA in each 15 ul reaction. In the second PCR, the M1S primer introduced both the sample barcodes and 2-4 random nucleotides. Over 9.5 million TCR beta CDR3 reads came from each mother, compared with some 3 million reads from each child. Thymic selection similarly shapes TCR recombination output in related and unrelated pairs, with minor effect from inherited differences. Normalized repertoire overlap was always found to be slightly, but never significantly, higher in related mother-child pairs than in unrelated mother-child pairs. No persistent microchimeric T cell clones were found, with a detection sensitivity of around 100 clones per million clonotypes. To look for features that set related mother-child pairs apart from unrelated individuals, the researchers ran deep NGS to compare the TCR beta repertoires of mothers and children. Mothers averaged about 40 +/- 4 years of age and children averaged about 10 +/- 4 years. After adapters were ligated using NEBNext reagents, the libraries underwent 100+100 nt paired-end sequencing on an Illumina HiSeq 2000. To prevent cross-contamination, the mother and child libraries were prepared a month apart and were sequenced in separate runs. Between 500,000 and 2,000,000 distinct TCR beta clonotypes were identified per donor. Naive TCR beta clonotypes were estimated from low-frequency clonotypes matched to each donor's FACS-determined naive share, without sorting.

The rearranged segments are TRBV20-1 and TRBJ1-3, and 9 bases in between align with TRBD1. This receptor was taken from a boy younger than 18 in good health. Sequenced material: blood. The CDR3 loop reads CSAGTGKNTIYF. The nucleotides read TGCAGTGCCGGGACAGGGAAAAACACCATATATTTT.